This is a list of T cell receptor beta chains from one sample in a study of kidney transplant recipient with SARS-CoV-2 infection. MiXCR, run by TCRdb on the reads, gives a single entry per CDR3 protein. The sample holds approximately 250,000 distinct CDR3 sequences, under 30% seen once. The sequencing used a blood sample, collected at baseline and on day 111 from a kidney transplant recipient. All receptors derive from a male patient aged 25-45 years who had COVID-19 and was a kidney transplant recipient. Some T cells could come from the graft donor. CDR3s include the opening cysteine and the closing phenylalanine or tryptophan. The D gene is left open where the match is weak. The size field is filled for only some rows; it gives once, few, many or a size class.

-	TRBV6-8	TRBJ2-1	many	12	TGTGCCAGCAGTTACGATCGGCGGGAGCAGTTCTTC	CASSYDRREQFF
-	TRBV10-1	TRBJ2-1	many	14	TGCGCCAGCAGTGAGTCTGGTAGCGGTGATGAGCAGTTCTTC	CASSESGSGDEQFF
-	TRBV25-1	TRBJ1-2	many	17	TGTGCCAGCAGTAAACTCCCAGAACTGGGAAAGACCTATGGCTACACCTTC	CASSKLPELGKTYGYTF
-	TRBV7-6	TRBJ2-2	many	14	TGTGCCAGCAGCTTCGGAGGTTCCACCGGGGAGCTGTTTTTT	CASSFGGSTGELFF
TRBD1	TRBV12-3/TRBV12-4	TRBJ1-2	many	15	TGTGCCAGCAGGGGACAGGGGGCCTTAAACTATGGCTACACCTTC	CASRGQGALNYGYTF
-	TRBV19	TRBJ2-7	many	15	TGTGCCAGTAGTACCGGGACAACCAAACCCTACGAGCAGTACTTC	CASSTGTTKPYEQYF
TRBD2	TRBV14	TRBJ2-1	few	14	TGTGCCAGCAGCCAACTAGCGGGCTACAATGAGCAGTTCTTC	CASSQLAGYNEQFF
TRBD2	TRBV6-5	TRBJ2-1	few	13	TGTGCCAGCGGGACTAGCGGGAGCGTTGAGCAGTTCTTC	CASGTSGSVEQFF
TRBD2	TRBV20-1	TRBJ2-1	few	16	TGCAGTGCGAGAAGAGGACTAGCGGCCACCTACAATGAGCAGTTCTTC	CSARRGLAATYNEQFF
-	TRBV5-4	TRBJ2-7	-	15	TGTGCCAGCAGCTTGAGAGTAGGGGGAACCTACGAGCAGTACTTC	CASSLRVGGTYEQYF